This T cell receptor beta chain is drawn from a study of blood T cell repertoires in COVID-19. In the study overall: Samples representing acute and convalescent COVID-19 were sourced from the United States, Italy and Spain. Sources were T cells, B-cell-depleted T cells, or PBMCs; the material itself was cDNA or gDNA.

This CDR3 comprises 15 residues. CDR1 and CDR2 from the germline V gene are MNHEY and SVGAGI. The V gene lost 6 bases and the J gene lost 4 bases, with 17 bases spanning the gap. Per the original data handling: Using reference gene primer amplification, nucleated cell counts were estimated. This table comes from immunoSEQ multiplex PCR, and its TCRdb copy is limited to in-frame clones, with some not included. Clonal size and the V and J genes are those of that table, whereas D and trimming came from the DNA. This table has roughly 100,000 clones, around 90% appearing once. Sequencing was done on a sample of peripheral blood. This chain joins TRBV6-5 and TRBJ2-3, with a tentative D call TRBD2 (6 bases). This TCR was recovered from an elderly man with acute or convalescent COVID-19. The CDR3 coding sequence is TGTGCCAGCAGGTCGGGAGTGGTAGGGGCAGATACGCAGTATTTT. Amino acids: CASRSGVVGADTQYF.